The 12 T cell receptor beta chains below were found in one sample sequenced in a study of cytomegalovirus exposure and HLA in healthy donors listed by TCRdb under 2017. The library was obtained by the immunoSEQ multiplex PCR assay. For the multiplex PCR, a mixture combining 60 forward primers for TCR Vbeta segments and 13 reverse primers for TCR Jbeta segments was used. TCRdb retrieved this table from immuneACCESS and kept in-frame rearrangements only. Not all clones are present; in checked studies, unresolved V genes account for under half, and no reason is known for the remainder. This sample is represented by about 100,000 clones; more than 70% of them were singletons. The ten largest clones take up roughly 8% of the sample. Sequenced: PBMCs. All receptors derive from a young man in good health and CMV-seronegative.

This chain links TRBV5-1 with TRBJ1-1; D remains unclear. Trimming took off 3 bases at V and 4 bases at J, with 16 bases between the two ends. CDR3 size: 15 residues. Germline V gene lookup returns CDR1 SGHRS and CDR2 YFSETQ. CDR3 coding DNA: TGCGCCAGCAGCTCCTATACCTATGAGGGCACTGAAGCTTTCTTT. It translates to CASSSYTYEGTEAFF.

V is TRBV4-2 and J is TRBJ2-3; 8 nucleotides line up with TRBD2. The germline V gene has CDR1 LGHNA and CDR2 YNFKEQ. Trimming took 0 bases from V and 1 from J; bases not matched to a gene: 0. The CDR3 is 15 residues long. This chain's CDR3 is CASSQEAGGTDTQYF. CDR3 sequence (DNA): TGTGCCAGCAGCCAAGAAGCGGGGGGCACAGATACGCAGTATTTT.

The rearrangement uses TRBV5-6 and TRBJ1-5, with TRBD1 identical over 8 bases. V lost 5 bases, J lost 8 bases, and 15 bases stayed unmatched. This CDR3 spans 16 amino acids. CDR1 is SGHDT and CDR2 is YYEEEE in the germline V gene. For the CDR3, the DNA is TGTGCCAGCAGTAGGAAAACAGGGGGTTGGTTGGAGCCCCAGCATTTT. Protein product: CASSRKTGGWLEPQHF. The whole variable domain, remainder taken from reference TRBV5-6 and TRBJ1-5, is DAGVTQSPTHLIKTRGQQVTLRCSPKSGHDTVSWYQQALGQGPQFIFQYYEEEERQRGNFPDRFSGHQFPNYSSELNVNALLLGDSALYLCASSRKTGGWLEPQHFGDGTRLSIL.

This clone was found a few times. The rearrangement joins TRBV28 to TRBJ1-5; 7 positions agree with TRBD1. Germline V CDR1 and CDR2: MDHEN, SYDVKM. V was pared by 5 bases and J by 6 bases, with 13 bases of the junction left unmatched. This CDR3 region has 16 residues. The CDR3 DNA sequence: TGTGCCAGCAGTACTTACAGGGGTGAATCGAGTCAGCCCCAGCATTTT. As protein: CASSTYRGESSQPQHF.

The gene calls are TRBV4-1 and TRBJ1-4, with a weak D call TRBD1 (5 bases). Trimming left V 0 bases short and J 5 bases short, with 16 bases between. In germline, CDR1 is MGHRA, CDR2 YSYEKL. The length of the CDR3 is 17 residues. CDR3 protein: CASSQDLGLTVNEKLFF. CDR3 nucleotide sequence: TGCGCCAGCAGCCAAGATTTGGGGCTCACAGTAAATGAAAAACTGTTTTTT.

This clone was picked up a small number of times. The chain carries TRBV10-1 and TRBJ2-7, with TRBD2 matching over 14 bases. The length of the CDR3 is 16 residues. With 3 bases clipped from V and 6 bases from J, the junction kept 7 bases outside the gene matches. Germline V gives CDR1 WNHNN, CDR2 SYGVQD (reference sequence). CDR3 coding DNA: TGCGCCAGCAGTGACGTTGGGACTAGCGGGAGAGGCGAGCAGTACTTC. It encodes CASSDVGTSGRGEQYF.

This clone appeared once. The chain carries TRBV27 and TRBJ1-6; the D gene is possibly TRBD1 (5 bases). Trimming pared 2 bases from V and 1 base from J, leaving 6 bases between. The CDR3 is 15 residues long. Germline CDR1 is MNHEY and CDR2 is SMNVEV (reference sequence). The DNA of the CDR3 is TGTGCCAGCAGTTTAGGGGCGTCCTATAATTCACCCCTCCACTTT. Protein sequence: CASSLGASYNSPLHF.

The genes are TRBV7-9 and TRBJ2-1; 7 bases align to TRBD2. This CDR3 has 16 residues. CDR1 and CDR2 (germline): SEHNR, FQNEAQ (reference sequence). J was trimmed by 7 bases and V by 5 bases; bases with no gene match: 14. The CDR3 DNA reads TGTGCCAGCAGCCTACTAATCGGGACGGGACTAAATGAGCAGTTCTTC. Translating it yields CASSLLIGTGLNEQFF.

V gene TRBV7-2 combines with J gene TRBJ2-1, with D maybe TRBD2 (5 bases). The germline V gene has CDR1 SGHTA and CDR2 FQGNSA. V was trimmed by 1 base and J by 12 bases, leaving 16 bases between them. The CDR3 extends over 14 amino acids. In DNA, the CDR3 is TGTGCCAGCAGCTTAGGGGTAGTCGAAGGAGGGCAGTTCTTC. Amino acid sequence: CASSLGVVEGGQFF.

V is TRBV29-1 and J is TRBJ2-5, with D possibly TRBD2 on 6 matching bases. Germline CDR1 reads SQVTM; CDR2 reads ANQGSEA. V lost 7 bases and J lost 4, with 16 bases in between. The CDR3 contains 13 residues. The CDR3 DNA sequence: TGCAGCGCCAGACCCGGGGGTGTAGAGACCCAGTACTTC. Translation gives CSARPGGVETQYF.

The V call is TRBV6-5, the J call TRBJ1-4; D not certain. Germline V gene data show CDR1 as MNHEY and CDR2 as SVGAGI. This CDR3 has 14 amino acids. V lost 6 bases and J 4 bases, leaving 12 bases between the germline ends. CDR3: CASRPTDFNEKLFF. Written as DNA, the CDR3 is TGTGCCAGCAGACCGACGGACTTTAATGAAAAACTGTTTTTT.

As DNA, the CDR3 is TGTGCCAGCAGTTTTAGGGGAATGGGGACTGAAGCTTTCTTT. Protein product: CASSFRGMGTEAFF. V usage is TRBV27 and J usage is TRBJ1-1; tentatively, D is TRBD1 (5 bases). Trimming shortened V by 3 bases and J by 5 bases, and 13 bases separated the two germline ends. The CDR3 contains 14 residues. Germline CDR1 is MNHEY and CDR2 is SMNVEV (reference sequence).